This T cell receptor (beta chain) was sequenced during a study of CD8 T cells in Susac syndrome (dated by TCRdb to the late 2010s). A note on the overall study: Whether CD8+ T cell activation and differentiation in Susac syndrome was antigen driven was tested using repertoire sequencing.

High-throughput TCR beta sequencing profiled peripheral blood CD8+ and CD4+ T cells from healthy donors, Susac syndrome patients and multiple sclerosis patients. The healthy donors served as controls matched for age and sex. Bulk CD8+ and CD4+ T cells were purified by magnetic negative isolation, whereas CD8+ TEMRA cells were enriched by FACS. Blood was drawn into EDTA tubes, processed within 24 hours, and PBMCs were isolated by density gradient centrifugation. PBMCs intended for TCR sequencing were cryopreserved in liquid nitrogen and were subsequently thawed in a 37 degrees C water bath. A purity of at least 90% was achieved for sorted or isolated CD4+, CD8+ and CD8+ TEMRA cells. Trimming removed 3 bases from V and 9 bases from J, leaving 14 bases between the germline ends. The germline V gene (reference sequence) provides CDR1 LGHDT and CDR2 YNNKEL. Counted from cysteine to phenylalanine, this CDR3 has 13 amino acids. Only CDR3 DNA remains: 39 bases, in frame from the first base.

RNA was extracted using the RNeasy kit, and about 0.45 to 1 microgram was reverse transcribed with random hexamers. The immunoSEQ multiplex PCR assay, which covers 54 Vbeta and 13 Jbeta segments, was used to amplify TCR beta CDR3 regions. Bias from PCR amplification was corrected by using a synthetic template baseline for primer optimization and for computational correction. The paper's data handling went like this. Only productive sequences were kept, with reads annotated to V, D and J genes according to IMGT and analyzed in immunoSEQ Analyzer. Clonality was calculated as one minus the Shannon entropy normalized by log2 of the number of productive unique sequences. Public and private clones were assessed among the 100 most prevalent clones of each patient and control. Susac-specific clones were defined as absent from healthy and MS cohorts, about 1,000 published viral clones and other ImmuneACCESS disease sequences. TCRdb cleaned the public reads at Q25 with fastp, built clones with MiXCR and kept in-frame beta chains. All rows with the same CDR3 protein become a single entry with the most common DNA and genes. These V and J calls are TCRdb output, not the study's own analysis. For this sample there are roughly 190,000 distinct CDR3 sequences; about 95% appear just once. The ten largest account for less than 0.12% of the sample.

Details on this clonotype: Its antigen target is currently unknown. No base-level quality is on record; no much larger clone is a single base apart.

Beyond this particular receptor, the publication reports: The number of individuals in the TCR sequencing and HLA analysis was recognized as being relatively small.

Sequencing was carried out using CD4+ T cells from PBMCs. The chain is made from TRBV3-1 and TRBJ1-1; the D gene cannot be named for sure. This TCR was recovered from a human donor in good health. The CDR3 sequence is CASSHESLTKAFF. In nucleotide form, the sequence is TGTGCCAGCAGCCATGAAAGTCTAACTAAAGCTTTCTTT.